This T cell receptor (beta chain) came from a study of shared clonotypes between healthy human individuals. The study, taken as a whole, reports: Clonotypes which were not shared had lower generation probabilities than clonotypes that all four donors shared.

This clone was counted a single time. Its antigen is unknown. Sequenced by immunoSEQ multiplex PCR; TCRdb stores in-frame clones only, minus some. The sample includes approximately 810,000 clones, approximately 92% of them seen just once. It was CD45RO-negative cells, positively selected for CCR7, that made up naive CD8 cells, with terminally differentiated effector memory CD45RA+ cells excluded. V lost 4 bases and J lost 4; bases outside the gene matches: 4. From germline, CDR1 is SQVTM and CDR2 ANQGSEA. This CDR3 region has 14 residues. The TCR comes from a man aged 30 to 45 in good health. Sequencing was performed on naive CD8+ T cells sorted from blood. This sequence joins TRBV29-1 and TRBJ2-1, with 10 positions matching TRBD1. The CDR3 nucleotides read TGCAGCGTTGTGGGACAGGGGCCGTACAATGAGCAGTTCTTC. Its translation is CSVVGQGPYNEQFF.